Following are 28 T cell receptor beta chains from one sample sequenced in a study of blood T cell repertoires in COVID-19. Here immunoSEQ multiplex PCR was the method, and the copy in TCRdb shows in-frame clones only, minus some. The sample yields 300,000 to 450,000 clones, more than 80% seen once. Sequencing input: peripheral blood. The source of these receptors is a woman between 25 and 40 years old with COVID-19, enrolled during active disease.

On this clone: Its ends do not fully match the called genes, so a read error is possible. The chain is built from TRBV4-2 and TRBJ1-5; the D gene is possibly TRBD1 (6 bases). The CDR3 is made up of 17 amino acids. Germline lookup yields CDR1 LGHNA and CDR2 YNFKEQ. CDR3 sequence: CASTQYYASEGDQPQHF. DNA of the CDR3: TGTGCCAGCACCCAATATTACGCCAGTGAGGGGGATCAGCCCCAGCATTTT.

V usage is TRBV30 and J usage is TRBJ1-2; 7 bases are a match to TRBD1. J lost 8 bases, V lost 2 bases, and 11 bases had no gene match. Germline V gene sequence: CDR1 GTSNPN, CDR2 SVGIG (reference sequence). CDR3 size: 14 residues. The DNA for the CDR3 is TGTGCCTGGAGTCTTCTCCGGACAGGAGAAGGCTACACCTTC. Amino acids: CAWSLLRTGEGYTF.

This rearrangement joins TRBV3-1 (or the pseudogene TRBV3-2) to TRBJ1-2, with 7 nucleotides matching TRBD1. V was clipped by 0 bases and J by 0 bases; unmatched bases: 19. The CDR3 runs to 21 residues. Germline loops: CDR1 LGHDT, CDR2 YNNKEL (reference sequence). The CDR3 region has the DNA TGTGCCAGCAGCCAAGATCGCTACTTCCCCGGGACAGAAATTACTAACTATGGCTACACCTTC. It codes for CASSQDRYFPGTEITNYGYTF.

The chain employs TRBV7-2 and TRBJ1-2; weak D call: TRBD1 (6 bases). Germline V gene lookup returns CDR1 SGHTA and CDR2 FQGNSA. This CDR3 has 15 residues. V lost 1 base to trimming and J lost 5 bases, with 14 bases between them. CDR3 DNA sequence: TGTGCCAGCAGCTTAGGGTCAGGGGTTGAGTATGGCTACACCTTC. This translates into CASSLGSGVEYGYTF. Variable domain in full (rest from reference TRBV7-2 and TRBJ1-2): GAGVSQSPSNKVTEKGKDVELRCDPISGHTALYWYRQSLGQGLEFLIYFQGNSAPDKSGLPSDRFSAERTGGSVSTLTIQRTQQEDSAVYLCASSLGSGVEYGYTFGSGTRLTVV.

This clone appeared once. V usage is TRBV19 and J usage is TRBJ2-7; 10 bases map to TRBD1. The trim removed 4 bases at V and 5 bases at J, leaving 8 bases unmatched. The CDR3 is 15 amino acids. Germline V gene sequence: CDR1 LNHDA, CDR2 SQIVND (reference sequence). The CDR3 DNA follows: TGTGCCAGTAGTACCCCGGGACAGGGGTTCCACGAGCAGTACTTC. Its translation: CASSTPGQGFHEQYF. Complete variable domain (other parts from reference TRBV19 and TRBJ2-7): DGGITQSPKYLFRKEGQNVTLSCEQNLNHDAMYWYRQDPGQGLRLIYYSQIVNDFQKGDIAEGYSVSREKKESFPLTVTSAQKNPTAFYLCASSTPGQGFHEQYFGPGTRLTVT.

As for this clone: An end of the junction differs from the germline gene, which may be a read error. The chain joins TRBV7-7 to TRBJ2-5; TRBD2 matches at 11 bases. The CDR3 loop spans 16 amino acids. Germline loops: CDR1 SSHAT, CDR2 FNYEAQ (reference sequence). As DNA, the CDR3 is TGTGCTAGCAGCCCGCTAGCGGGAGGCCTCCAAGAGACCCAGTACTTC. Translation gives CASSPLAGGLQETQYF.

CDR3 DNA: TGCGCCAGCAGCCAAGCTTCCTTCACAGTCTATGGCTACACCTTC. Translation gives CASSQASFTVYGYTF. The rearrangement links TRBV4-3 to TRBJ1-2; D gene uncertain. The CDR3 totals 15 residues. V lost 1 base to trimming and J lost 4 bases, with 13 bases between them. CDR1 LGHNA and CDR2 YSLEER come from the germline V gene.

DNA for the CDR3: TGCGCCAGCAGCCGAGATGGACAGGGGGCTAATGGCTACACCTTC. It yields the protein CASSRDGQGANGYTF. This sequence joins TRBV5-1 and TRBJ1-2; 11 nucleotides line up with TRBD1. The trim removed 4 bases at V and 6 bases at J, leaving 8 bases unmatched. CDR3 length equals 15 residues. CDR1 and CDR2 from the germline V gene are SGHRS and YFSETQ. Full variable domain (missing parts from reference TRBV5-1 and TRBJ1-2): KAGVTQTPRYLIKTRGQQVTLSCSPISGHRSVSWYQQTPGQGLQFLFEYFSETQRNKGNFPGRFSGRQFSNSRSEMNVSTLELGDSALYLCASSRDGQGANGYTFGSGTRLTVV.

This CDR3 is CASSPGLAPYEQYF. The CDR3, as DNA: TGTGCCAGCAGCCCCGGACTAGCCCCCTACGAGCAGTACTTC. V is TRBV4-2 and J is TRBJ2-7; 8 bases map to TRBD2. V was clipped by 4 bases and J by 2 bases; unmatched bases: 4. This CDR3 is 14 amino acids long. Germline V CDR1 and CDR2: LGHNA, YNFKEQ.

CDR3 loop: CASSPPTSGGATDTQYF. The DNA for the CDR3 is TGCGCCAGCAGCCCCCCGACTAGCGGGGGGGCCACAGATACGCAGTATTTT. The rearrangement links TRBV4-1 to TRBJ2-3, with 14 bases matching TRBD2. The CDR3 totals 17 residues. V trimming: 4 bases; J trimming: 2 bases; junction bases outside the gene matches: 5. CDR1 and CDR2 (germline): MGHRA, YSYEKL.

This clone has only one observation. The gene calls are TRBV5-8 and TRBJ1-1; 8 bases line up with TRBD1. CDR3 length: 15 residues. V shed 4 bases, J shed 3 bases, and the junction held 8 bases outside the gene matches. CDR1 SGHTS and CDR2 YDEGEE come from the germline V gene. Here the CDR3 reads CASSGDRTMYTEAFF. The DNA for the CDR3 is TGTGCCAGCAGCGGGGACAGGACGATGTACACTGAAGCTTTCTTT.

This chain connects TRBV6-4 to TRBJ2-1, with 7 positions matching TRBD2. This CDR3 has 14 amino acids. Germline V gene data show CDR1 as MRHNA and CDR2 as SNTAGT. J lost 6 bases, V lost 9 bases, and 11 bases had no gene match. The CDR3 coding sequence is TGTGCCAGTAGACGGGACTACAACGGCAATGAGCAGTTCTTC. Protein sequence: CASRRDYNGNEQFF.

The V and J genes are TRBV13 and TRBJ2-6; 10 nucleotides agree with TRBD2. Looked up from germline, CDR1 is PRHDT and CDR2 is FYEKMQ (reference sequence). The CDR3 loop spans 20 amino acids. Germline trimming cut 0 bases from V and 3 bases from J; bases unmatched to any gene: 11. The chain's CDR3 is CASSLGLNSGGARGANVLTF. In DNA form, the CDR3 reads TGTGCCAGCAGCTTAGGCCTGAACAGCGGGGGGGCCCGTGGGGCCAACGTCCTGACTTTC. Supplemented by reference TRBV13 and TRBJ2-6, the full variable domain reads AAGVIQSPRHLIKEKRETATLKCYPIPRHDTVYWYQQGPGQDPQFLISFYEKMQSDKGSIPDRFSAQQFSDYHSELNMSSLELGDSALYFCASSLGLNSGGARGANVLTFGAGSRLTVL.

There are a few counts of this clone. The chain combines TRBV4-3 with TRBJ2-7, with D perhaps TRBD2 (5 bases). Trimming pared 1 base from V and 7 bases from J, leaving 5 bases between. Germline V lookup: CDR1 LGHNA, CDR2 YSLEER. This CDR3 is built from 11 residues. The chain's CDR3 is CASSQAGEQYF. The CDR3 DNA reads TGCGCCAGCAGCCAAGCGGGGGAGCAGTACTTC.

J is TRBJ1-1 and V is TRBV18, with 9 bases fitting TRBD1. Trimming cost V 8 bases and J 3 bases; bases outside gene matches: 10. The CDR3 length is 15 residues. In germline, CDR1 is KGHSH, CDR2 LQKENI. The CDR3 sequence is CASTQTGGLDTEAFF. The CDR3 DNA is TGTGCCAGCACCCAAACAGGGGGCTTGGACACTGAAGCTTTCTTT.

The chain has TRBV3-1 (or the pseudogene TRBV3-2) and TRBJ1-5, with a possible D match to TRBD1 (6 bases). V was cut by 0 bases and J by 7 bases, with 13 bases left in between. Germline V lookup: CDR1 LGHDT, CDR2 YNNKEL (reference sequence). The CDR3 covers 15 residues. The CDR3 DNA sequence: TGTGCCAGCAGCCAAGATTTAGGACAGCTCCAGCCCCAGCATTTT. Encoded protein: CASSQDLGQLQPQHF.

The rearrangement uses TRBV5-1 and TRBJ2-1; maybe TRBD1 (6 bases). CDR1 is SGHRS, CDR2 YFSETQ, per germline. The length of the CDR3 is 15 residues. V was clipped by 0 bases and J by 4 bases, with 11 bases between them. The CDR3 bases are TGCGCCAGCAGCTTGGGCCCGGGACAATACAATGAGCAGTTCTTC. It is translated as CASSLGPGQYNEQFF.

This clone was seen more than once but under ten times. The V call is TRBV19, the J call TRBJ2-3; TRBD2 matches at 16 bases. Trimming removed 3 bases from V and 3 bases from J; junction bases left unmatched: 3. Looked up from germline, CDR1 is LNHDA and CDR2 is SQIVND (reference sequence). This CDR3 region has 17 residues. The CDR3 sequence is CASSMGTSGGATDTQYF. The CDR3 DNA reads as TGTGCCAGTAGTATGGGGACTAGCGGGGGGGCTACAGATACGCAGTATTTT.

This CDR3 reads CASSRGGEANYGYTF. The CDR3 bases are TGTGCCAGCAGCAGAGGAGGGGAGGCCAACTATGGCTACACCTTC. V is TRBV6-5 and J is TRBJ1-2, with a tentative D call TRBD1 (5 bases). The CDR3 runs to 15 residues. V lost 6 bases and J 2 bases, leaving 16 bases between the germline ends. Germline CDR1 MNHEY, CDR2 SVGAGI.

The chain links TRBV4-3 to TRBJ1-4; the match to TRBD1 covers 7 bases. Germline V lookup: CDR1 LGHNA, CDR2 YSLEER. J gave up 4 bases and V 2 bases, and 4 bases lay outside the gene matches. This CDR3 comprises 15 residues. In DNA, the CDR3 is TGCGCCAGCAGCCAAAAGACAGGGAATAATGAAAAACTGTTTTTT. It specifies CASSQKTGNNEKLFF.

The chain employs TRBV6-2 or TRBV6-3 and TRBJ1-6; the D is unclear. This CDR3 is 15 amino acids long. Germline assignment: CDR1 MNHEY and CDR2 SVGEGT. V was pared by 2 bases and J by 14 bases, with 19 bases between. The CDR3 protein is CASSYVGGPGGTLHF. CDR3 coding DNA: TGTGCCAGCAGTTACGTAGGAGGCCCAGGAGGAACCCTCCACTTT.

V is TRBV5-1 and J is TRBJ1-1; 9 nucleotides align to TRBD1. Unmatched junction bases numbered 5, after V lost 4 bases and J lost 4 bases. The germline V gene has CDR1 SGHRS and CDR2 YFSETQ. The CDR3 length is 14 residues. The CDR3 DNA follows: TGCGCCAGCAGCATGCCGACAGGGGGCACTGAAGCTTTCTTT. Protein product: CASSMPTGGTEAFF.

The chain has TRBV6-5 and TRBJ1-4; no clear D. Trimming stripped 0 bases from V and 2 bases from J, with 10 bases between. The V gene's germline CDR1 is MNHEY and CDR2 SVGAGI. The CDR3 totals 16 residues. The CDR3 region has the DNA TGTGCCAGCAGTTACTCGTCTTCGGTTACTAATGAAAAACTGTTTTTT. Its protein is CASSYSSSVTNEKLFF.

This clone has a single count. The V gene is TRBV19, the J gene TRBJ2-2; 11 bases are shared with TRBD2. The CDR3 has 16 residues. The trim removed 6 bases at V and 2 bases at J, leaving 5 bases unmatched. Looked up from germline, CDR1 is LNHDA and CDR2 is SQIVND (reference sequence). The chain's CDR3 is CASRASGRINTGELFF. The CDR3 bases are TGTGCCAGTAGGGCTAGCGGGAGGATTAACACCGGGGAGCTGTTTTTT.

V usage is TRBV6-2 or TRBV6-3 and J usage is TRBJ2-5; 10 nucleotides agree with TRBD1. This CDR3 spans 16 amino acids. Germline CDR1 reads MNHEY; CDR2 reads SVGEGT. J was trimmed by 5 bases and V by 0 bases; bases with no gene match: 6. For the CDR3, the DNA is TGTGCCAGCAGTTACTCGGGACAGGGGTATAGGGAGACCCAGTACTTC. It specifies CASSYSGQGYRETQYF.

Notes on this clone: The same CDR3 also results from other DNA sequences found in this sample. The V gene is TRBV19, the J gene TRBJ1-1; D remains unclear. Looked up from germline, CDR1 is LNHDA and CDR2 is SQIVND (reference sequence). The V and J ends lost 3 bases and 0 bases respectively, with 5 bases between them. The CDR3 extends over 13 amino acids. This CDR3 is CASSISLNTEAFF. The DNA of the CDR3 is TGTGCCAGTAGTATCTCCTTGAACACTGAAGCTTTCTTT.

V and J are TRBV2 and TRBJ1-1, with D possibly being TRBD1 (6 bases). This CDR3 has 15 residues. Germline-derived CDR1 and CDR2 are SNHLY and FYNNEI. The V end lost 6 bases, the J end lost 2 bases, and 16 bases lay between the germline ends. The CDR3 DNA sequence: TGTGCCAGCAGGCAGGGGCAGGTCGTTAACACTGAAGCTTTCTTT. It translates to CASRQGQVVNTEAFF.

This clone was detected a few times. The rearrangement uses TRBV7-9 and TRBJ1-2; D is possibly TRBD1 (5 bases). CDR1 and CDR2 (germline): SEHNR, FQNEAQ (reference sequence). This CDR3 has 13 residues. Trimming removed 5 bases from V and 3 bases from J, with 10 bases in between. CDR3 nucleotides: TGTGCCAGCAGCCCCTGGGGGGACTATGGCTACACCTTC. This gives the protein CASSPWGDYGYTF.